Listed below are T cell receptor beta chains from one sample, sequenced in a study of beta chain features in type 1 diabetes. TCRdb's table, derived via immunoSEQ multiplex PCR, lists solely in-frame clones and lacks some. The sample contains hundreds of thousands of clones, over 12% of which appear only once. Sequencing input: naive CD4+ T cells from blood. The source is a man aged 18 to 29 with type 1 diabetes. Both conserved end residues are part of each CDR3. D genes are given only for firm matches. Part of the rows lack a size; the others show once, few, many or a class for expanded clones.

V gene	J gene	clone size	D gene	CDR3 DNA	CDR3 protein
TRBV28	TRBJ1-1	few	-	TGTGCCAGCAGTTCCCCACGGGACATCCACACTGAAGCTTTCTTT	CASSSPRDIHTEAFF
TRBV29-1	TRBJ1-2	few	-	TGCAGCGTTGACAGGGGAGGGAGGGGCTACACCTTC	CSVDRGGRGYTF
TRBV7-9	TRBJ2-1	-	TRBD1	TGTGCCAGCAGCTCCGGACAGGGGGGATACAATGAGCAGTTCTTC	CASSSGQGGYNEQFF
TRBV19	TRBJ1-1	few	-	TGTGCCACTAATGAACGGGACAATGAAGCTTTCTTT	CATNERDNEAFF
TRBV18	TRBJ1-2	few	-	TGTGCCAGCTCACCACCGCACAGGGCGTCCTACTCTGGCTACACCTTC	CASSPPHRASYSGYTF
TRBV29-1	TRBJ1-2	few	-	TGCAGCGTGCGTAGAGATCCGTATGGCTACACCTTC	CSVRRDPYGYTF
TRBV10-3	TRBJ2-3	-	TRBD2	TGTGCCATCAGGCCGGGACTAGCGGGGGGGCAAGAAACAGATACGCAGTATTTT	CAIRPGLAGGQETDTQYF
TRBV2	TRBJ2-2	few	-	TGTGCCAGCAGGCGGGAAGACACCGGGGAGCTGTTTTTT	CASRREDTGELFF
TRBV30	TRBJ1-2	-	TRBD1	TGTGCCTGGACTTTCACAGGGGGCCTTGGCTACACCTTC	CAWTFTGGLGYTF
TRBV7-2	TRBJ2-7	-	-	TGTGCCAGCAGCTACGCCGGGGTAGGATCTGAGCAGTACTTC	CASSYAGVGSEQYF
TRBV27	TRBJ1-3	-	-	TGTGCCAGCAGTTTCCTTCCACCAAGGTCGAGGGGAAACACCATATATTTT	CASSFLPPRSRGNTIYF
TRBV5-1	TRBJ2-3	-	-	TGCGCCAGCAGCGACTCTGCGAGCACAGATACGCAGTATTTT	CASSDSASTDTQYF
TRBV5-1	TRBJ1-6	-	TRBD1	TGCGCCAGCAGCGGCGGACAGGGGGAAAATTCACCCCTCCACTTT	CASSGGQGENSPLHF
TRBV14	TRBJ2-3	-	-	TGTGCCAGCAGCCAAGGTATCTCAGATACGCAGTATTTT	CASSQGISDTQYF
TRBV7-2	TRBJ2-1	-	TRBD2	TGTGCCAGCAGCGGGGGACTAGCGGGATACAATGAGCAGTTCTTC	CASSGGLAGYNEQFF
TRBV6-4	TRBJ2-3	-	TRBD1	TGTGCCAGCAGTGCTGGACAGGGGCCAGATACGCAGTATTTT	CASSAGQGPDTQYF
TRBV14	TRBJ1-3	-	-	TGTGCCAGCAGCCGCATACAGGCGTCTGGAAACACCATATATTTT	CASSRIQASGNTIYF